A single sample gave rise to the 9 T cell receptor beta chains below, sequenced in a study of shared clonotypes between healthy human individuals (dated by TCRdb to between 2020 and 2021). For the CD8 naive samples, CD45RO-negative cells were positively selected for CCR7, yielding a CD45RA+CCR7+ population from which TemRA cells were excluded. The library was prepared using the immunoSEQ multiplex PCR assay. The clones in this table, taken by TCRdb from immuneACCESS, are in-frame only. Not every clone is retained; where verified, under half of the shortfall comes from an unresolved V gene, and the cause of the rest is unknown. The table for this sample lists about 2.1 million clones; 90% to 95% of them were counted only once. Of the sample, over 1.5% is held by the ten largest clones. Sequencing was carried out using naive CD8+ T cells from PBMCs. In light of the paper, this sample's cell subset or site label describes: CD45RA+CCR7+. These receptors came from a man between 18 and 35 years old in good health. Some clones in this sample may be carry-over from other donors' samples.

This chain uses TRBV5-4 with TRBJ2-7; possible D gene TRBD2, 6 bases. V lost 9 bases and J lost 6, with 22 bases in between. Germline values: CDR1 SGHNT, CDR2 YYREEE (reference sequence). The CDR3 sequence is 14 residues long. The CDR3 reads CATGGGGNVGEQYF. The CDR3 DNA is TGTGCCACAGGTGGGGGAGGCAATGTGGGCGAGCAGTACTTC.

The chain uses TRBV7-2 and TRBJ1-5, with D tentatively TRBD1 (5 bases). Trimming took 4 bases from V and 7 from J, leaving 20 bases between them. The CDR3 has 16 amino acids. Germline-derived CDR1 and CDR2 are SGHTA and FQGNSA. In DNA, the CDR3 is TGTGCCAGCAGCTCGGGGGGGATAGGGGCCCAACAGCCCCAGCATTTT. Protein product: CASSSGGIGAQQPQHF.

This clone came up once. The rearrangement uses TRBV28 and TRBJ2-1, with TRBD2 identical over 7 bases. After removal of 5 bases from V and 6 bases from J, the junction contained 4 bases not matched to a gene. Looked up from germline, CDR1 is MDHEN and CDR2 is SYDVKM. The CDR3 runs to 13 residues. This chain's CDR3 is CASSPGGSNEQFF. CDR3 coding DNA: TGTGCCAGCAGTCCCGGGGGGTCCAATGAGCAGTTCTTC.

This chain connects TRBV7-8 to TRBJ2-1; 10 positions agree with TRBD2. Trimming cost V 5 bases and J 8 bases; bases outside gene matches: 12. CDR1 is SGHVS, CDR2 FQNEAQ, per germline. The CDR3 runs 16 residues. CDR3 residues: CASSRVGGLAIDEQFF. CDR3 in DNA: TGTGCCAGCAGCCGCGTCGGGGGACTAGCGATCGATGAGCAGTTCTTC.

In its sample, this clone was seen once. V usage is TRBV27 and J usage is TRBJ2-5, with TRBD2 matching over 8 bases. V gave up 1 base and J gave up 5 bases; unmatched junction bases: 3. CDR1 and CDR2 from the germline V gene are MNHEY and SMNVEV (reference sequence). This CDR3 is 14 amino acids long. The CDR3 DNA sequence: TGTGCCAGCAGTTTATATCCGGGGGGGGAGACCCAGTACTTC. Its protein is CASSLYPGGETQYF.

DNA for the CDR3: TGTGCCAGCAGCGGCATGAGCGGGAGGAACCAAGAGACCCAGTACTTC. It specifies CASSGMSGRNQETQYF. The chain is built from TRBV11-2 and TRBJ2-5; 9 bases align to TRBD2. Per the germline V gene, CDR1 is SGHAT and CDR2 is FQNNGV. The CDR3 runs 16 residues. Trimming took 5 bases from V and 0 from J; bases not matched to a gene: 7.

This chain links TRBV27 with TRBJ1-1; D is undetermined. Per the germline V gene, CDR1 is MNHEY and CDR2 is SMNVEV (reference sequence). CDR3 size: 15 residues. Trimming left V 2 bases short and J 1 base short, with 11 bases between. DNA for the CDR3: TGTGCCAGCAGTTTAAGTGGCACTGCGAACACTGAAGCTTTCTTT. Its protein product is CASSLSGTANTEAFF.

This chain links TRBV4-1 with TRBJ2-3, with D maybe TRBD2 (6 bases). Trimming pared 1 base from V and 1 base from J, leaving 12 bases between. This CDR3 comprises 16 residues. CDR1 MGHRA and CDR2 YSYEKL come from the germline V gene. CDR3: CASSQAASDGTDTQYF. The CDR3 bases are TGCGCCAGCAGCCAAGCAGCTAGCGACGGCACAGATACGCAGTATTTT.

The CDR3 here is CASSPWSETQYF. CDR3 in DNA: TGTGCCAGCTCACCATGGTCGGAGACCCAGTACTTC. The chain is built from TRBV18 and TRBJ2-5; D not resolved. The V gene's germline CDR1 is KGHSH and CDR2 LQKENI. Trimming removed 2 bases at V and 5 bases at J, with 6 bases between. The CDR3 covers 12 residues. Full variable domain (remainder filled in from reference TRBV18 and TRBJ2-5): NAGVMQNPRHLVRRRGQEARLRCSPMKGHSHVYWYRQLPEEGLKFMVYLQKENIIDESGMPKERFSAEFPKEGPSILRIQQVVRGDSAAYFCASSPWSETQYFGPGTRLLVL.